Shown below are 31 T cell receptor beta chains from a single sample sequenced in a study of T-cell memory formation after mild COVID-19. TCRdb passed the 5' RACE reads through MiXCR, listing each CDR3 protein once. The sample contains around 390,000 distinct CDR3 sequences, around a sixth of which appear only once. Sequencing used PBMCs or a T cell subset sorted from them (not recorded which). The receptors originated from a man aged 18 to 35 who had mild COVID-19 (a few samples of this study predate the infection). Cell type and time point are not known.

This clonotype was recorded many times. The chain carries TRBV7-9 and TRBJ2-2, with no clear D. Deletions cut 5 bases from V and 4 bases from J, with 8 bases between. This CDR3 region has 13 residues. CDR1 and CDR2 from the germline V gene are SEHNR and FQNEAQ (reference sequence). Written as DNA, the CDR3 is TGTGCCAGCAGCCGCGATGTCACCGGGGAGCTGTTTTTT. This codes for CASSRDVTGELFF.

This clonotype appeared a few times. The chain is built from TRBV7-9 and TRBJ2-1; no reliable D call. Trimming shortened V by 2 bases and J by 7 bases, and 12 bases separated the two germline ends. This CDR3 has 14 amino acids. Per germline, CDR1 SEHNR and CDR2 FQNEAQ (reference sequence). The CDR3 here is CASSLIPSINEQFF. In nucleotides, the CDR3 is TGTGCCAGCAGCTTAATCCCTAGTATAAATGAGCAGTTCTTC.

This clonotype was seen only a few times. The rearrangement uses TRBV19 and TRBJ1-5; D unresolved. Germline lookup yields CDR1 LNHDA and CDR2 SQIVND (reference sequence). Trimming removed 5 bases from V and 7 bases from J, with 12 bases in between. This CDR3 region has 13 residues. CDR3 sequence: CASSAVGGQPQHF. CDR3 nucleotides: TGTGCCAGTAGTGCTGTAGGAGGGCAGCCCCAGCATTTT. The full variable domain, rest sourced from reference TRBV19 and TRBJ1-5, is DGGITQSPKYLFRKEGQNVTLSCEQNLNHDAMYWYRQDPGQGLRLIYYSQIVNDFQKGDIAEGYSVSREKKESFPLTVTSAQKNPTAFYLCASSAVGGQPQHFGDGTRLSIL.

The V gene is TRBV6-5, the J gene TRBJ2-1; D may be TRBD2 (6 bases). V was clipped by 0 bases and J by 2 bases, with 8 bases between them. CDR1 is MNHEY and CDR2 is SVGAGI in the germline V gene. The CDR3 contains 15 residues. DNA of the CDR3: TGTGCCAGCAGTTACTCCTGGGGGGCCTACAATGAGCAGTTCTTC. It translates to CASSYSWGAYNEQFF.

V and J are TRBV27 and TRBJ2-2; maybe TRBD2 (6 bases). CDR3 length: 16 amino acids. The germline gives CDR1 MNHEY, CDR2 SMNVEV (reference sequence). With 1 base removed from V and 4 bases from J, the gap between germline ends came to 13 bases. The CDR3 loop reads CASSLYGYGGTGELFF. CDR3 DNA: TGTGCCAGCAGTTTATATGGTTACGGGGGCACCGGGGAGCTGTTTTTT.

The J gene is TRBJ1-2, the V gene TRBV12-3 or TRBV12-4, with D perhaps matching TRBD1 (6 bases). The CDR3 sequence is 13 residues long. With 1 base removed from V and 7 bases from J, the gap between germline ends came to 10 bases. The DNA of the CDR3 is TGTGCCAGCAGTTTAGACAGGGCAGGTGGCTACACCTTC. Translated: CASSLDRAGGYTF.

This clonotype was found a few times. V usage is TRBV6-6 and J usage is TRBJ1-4, with D possibly TRBD1 on 6 matching bases. V gave up 0 bases and J gave up 6 bases, with 8 bases separating them. This CDR3 is built from 14 residues. Looked up from germline, CDR1 is MNHNY and CDR2 is SVGAGI (reference sequence). CDR3 protein: CASSYSAGDEKLFF. Here the CDR3 DNA reads TGTGCCAGCAGTTACTCTGCAGGGGATGAAAAACTGTTTTTT.

V usage is TRBV4-2 and J usage is TRBJ2-7; possible D gene TRBD2, 5 bases. Trimming took 4 bases from V and 3 from J, leaving 13 bases between them. This CDR3 region has 14 residues. Looked up from germline, CDR1 is LGHNA and CDR2 is YNFKEQ. The CDR3 reads CASSPEVRDYEQYF. The CDR3 coding sequence is TGTGCCAGCAGCCCGGAGGTCAGAGACTACGAGCAGTACTTC.

The chain carries TRBV6-2 or TRBV6-3 and TRBJ1-4, with a tentative D call TRBD1 (6 bases). Trimming left V 5 bases short and J 7 bases short, with 20 bases between. The CDR3 sequence is 16 residues long. Germline V gene sequence: CDR1 MNHEY, CDR2 SVGEGT. CDR3 in DNA: TGTGCCAGCAGTCCAAGACGTCGGACAGCACCTGAAAAACTGTTTTTT. Translated, it gives CASSPRRRTAPEKLFF.

The table lists this clonotype with a few counts. The chain couples TRBV7-3 to TRBJ2-3; D is perhaps TRBD2 (7 bases). Germline CDR1 and CDR2: SGHTA and FQGTGA. The V gene lost 5 bases and the J gene lost 5 bases, with 23 bases spanning the gap. The CDR3 is made up of 17 amino acids. The CDR3 nucleotides read TGTGCCAGCAGCCCCGATCGGGCGGGGGCCCCGGGAGATACGCAGTATTTT. Protein sequence: CASSPDRAGAPGDTQYF.

This clonotype has a count of ten or more. The chain recombines TRBV12-3 or TRBV12-4 with TRBJ2-5, with a tentative D call TRBD1 (6 bases). This CDR3 spans 15 amino acids. The V end was cut by 2 bases, the J end by 4 bases, with 14 bases between. CDR3 DNA: TGTGCCAGCAGTTTAAGGCAAGGGGGAAGAGAGACCCAGTACTTC. The encoded protein is CASSLRQGGRETQYF.

There are a few counts of this clonotype. V usage is TRBV4-3 and J usage is TRBJ2-2, with D uncertain. Germline CDR1 and CDR2: LGHNA and YSLEER. This CDR3 region has 16 residues. V was cut by 4 bases and J by 2 bases, with 14 bases left in between. CDR3 amino acids: CASSRSAVTNTGELFF. CDR3 nucleotide sequence: TGCGCCAGCAGCCGATCTGCGGTCACAAACACCGGGGAGCTGTTTTTT.

The chain links TRBV5-1 to TRBJ1-4, with 9 bases aligning to TRBD1. Germline-derived CDR1 and CDR2 are SGHRS and YFSETQ. The CDR3 length is 16 residues. V was pared by 0 bases and J by 4 bases, with 4 bases of the junction left unmatched. CDR3 residues: CASSLETGGGNEKLFF. The DNA for the CDR3 is TGCGCCAGCAGCTTGGAAACAGGGGGCGGTAATGAAAAACTGTTTTTT. Drawing the rest from reference TRBV5-1 and TRBJ1-4, the complete variable domain is KAGVTQTPRYLIKTRGQQVTLSCSPISGHRSVSWYQQTPGQGLQFLFEYFSETQRNKGNFPGRFSGRQFSNSRSEMNVSTLELGDSALYLCASSLETGGGNEKLFFGSGTQLSVL.

This clonotype appeared a few times. The rearrangement links TRBV25-1 to TRBJ1-1; D possibly corresponds to TRBD1 (5 bases). Germline loops: CDR1 MGHDK, CDR2 SYGVNS. V was trimmed by 1 base and J by 6 bases, leaving 15 bases between them. This CDR3 has 15 amino acids. This CDR3 is CASSESGRPGPEAFF. The CDR3 nucleotides are TGTGCCAGCAGTGAATCGGGGCGGCCGGGACCTGAAGCTTTCTTT.

The chain employs TRBV10-3 and TRBJ2-7; either TRBD1 or TRBD2 may supply D (5 bases each). The CDR3 has 12 amino acids. Looked up from germline, CDR1 is ENHRY and CDR2 is SYGVKD. Trimming cost V 7 bases and J 5 bases, with 12 bases left between them. The CDR3 DNA reads TGTGCCATCACCAGGGACCAAGACGAGCAGTACTTC. Protein product: CAITRDQDEQYF.

The chain carries TRBV20-1 and TRBJ1-5, with D possibly matching TRBD1 (6 bases). The germline CDR1 and CDR2 sequences are DFQATT and SNEGSKA (reference sequence). Trimming pared 0 bases from V and 1 base from J, leaving 10 bases between. The CDR3 has 15 residues. The CDR3 DNA reads TGCAGTGCTAGAGATCAGGGGATGAGCAATCAGCCCCAGCATTTT. It translates to CSARDQGMSNQPQHF.

The chain joins TRBV28 to TRBJ2-3, with D perhaps matching TRBD1 (6 bases). Trimming cost V 4 bases and J 6 bases, with 14 bases left between them. CDR1 and CDR2 (germline): MDHEN, SYDVKM. The CDR3 is 14 residues long. CDR3 region: CASSYPDRRDTQYF. The DNA for the CDR3 is TGTGCCAGCAGTTACCCCGACAGGAGGGATACGCAGTATTTT. The variable domain in full, with the rest retrieved from reference TRBV28 and TRBJ2-3, is DVKVTQSSRYLVKRTGEKVFLECVQDMDHENMFWYRQDPGLGLRLIYFSYDVKMKEKGDIPEGYSVSREKKERFSLILESASTNQTSMYLCASSYPDRRDTQYFGPGTRLTVL.

V gene TRBV5-1 combines with J gene TRBJ2-1; TRBD2 aligns across 11 bases. The CDR3 length is 16 residues. The V gene end was trimmed by 3 bases and the J gene end by 1 base; junction bases not matched to a gene: 3. CDR1 and CDR2 (germline): SGHRS, YFSETQ. CDR3 residues: CASSSSSGGSYNEQFF. The CDR3 nucleotides read TGCGCCAGCAGCTCATCTAGCGGGGGGTCCTACAATGAGCAGTTCTTC.

The V gene is TRBV24-1, the J gene TRBJ2-2, with 10 positions matching TRBD1. V was clipped by 7 bases and J by 6 bases; unmatched bases: 1. The CDR3 has 13 amino acids. Germline V gives CDR1 KGHDR, CDR2 SFDVKD. The CDR3 DNA sequence: TGTGCCACCAGGGGACAGGGGCCCGGGGAGCTGTTTTTT. This codes for CATRGQGPGELFF.

The rearrangement links TRBV5-1 to TRBJ2-3; D is ambiguous. The V gene lost 4 bases and the J gene lost 2 bases, with 11 bases spanning the gap. Germline-derived CDR1 and CDR2 are SGHRS and YFSETQ. There are 14 residues in the CDR3. For the CDR3, the DNA is TGCGCCAGCAGCCGGGTCGTTAACACAGATACGCAGTATTTT. It translates to CASSRVVNTDTQYF.

The rearrangement uses TRBV15 and TRBJ2-7; a possible D gene is TRBD2 (6 bases). Per germline, CDR1 LNHNV and CDR2 YYDKDF (reference sequence). This CDR3 has 16 residues. The V and J ends lost 1 base and 5 bases respectively, with 18 bases between them. The CDR3 sequence is CATSRGREHGFNEQYF. The CDR3 bases are TGTGCCACCAGCAGAGGGAGGGAACATGGATTCAACGAGCAGTACTTC.

This clonotype was recorded a few times. The rearrangement uses TRBV5-1 and TRBJ1-2; D possibly corresponds to TRBD1 (5 bases). From germline, CDR1 is SGHRS and CDR2 YFSETQ. The CDR3 sequence is 14 residues long. The V and J ends lost 3 bases and 8 bases respectively, with 17 bases between them. CDR3 DNA sequence: TGCGCCAGCAGCTCCTCTGGGGACCACTGGGGCTACACCTTC. This translates into CASSSSGDHWGYTF.

V gene TRBV7-2 combines with J gene TRBJ1-1; D is uncertain. This CDR3 is built from 15 residues. V lost 2 bases and J 4 bases, leaving 14 bases between the germline ends. Germline loops: CDR1 SGHTA, CDR2 FQGNSA. The CDR3 here is CASSLTGPPSTEAFF. In DNA, the CDR3 is TGTGCCAGCAGCTTAACCGGGCCCCCGAGCACTGAAGCTTTCTTT.

This clonotype occurred a few times. The genes are TRBV15 and TRBJ1-2; the match to TRBD1 covers 9 bases. Germline trimming cut 4 bases from V and 4 bases from J; bases unmatched to any gene: 13. The CDR3 extends over 17 amino acids. CDR1 is LNHNV, CDR2 YYDKDF, per germline (reference sequence). In DNA form, the CDR3 reads TGTGCCACCAGCACACGAACCCCGGGACAGGGAAGCTATGGCTACACCTTC. It specifies CATSTRTPGQGSYGYTF.

This clonotype has a handful of counts. The rearrangement uses TRBV6-2 or TRBV6-3 and TRBJ2-1; 12 bases are a match to TRBD2. The length of the CDR3 is 16 residues. CDR1 and CDR2 from the germline V gene are MNHEY and SVGEGT. The V gene end was trimmed by 6 bases and the J gene end by 7 bases; junction bases not matched to a gene: 10. For the CDR3, the DNA is TGTGCCAGCAGGCGCCCCGGGACTAGCGGGTGGAATGAGCAGTTCTTC. Amino acid sequence: CASRRPGTSGWNEQFF.

The chain combines TRBV7-2 with TRBJ2-5, with D possibly TRBD1 on 5 matching bases. The CDR3 runs to 12 residues. V was cut by 5 bases and J by 8 bases, with 12 bases left in between. Germline V gives CDR1 SGHTA, CDR2 FQGNSA. The CDR3 here is CASSPAQGTQYF. CDR3 coding DNA: TGTGCCAGCAGCCCGGCCCAGGGAACCCAGTACTTC.

The chain combines TRBV3-1 with TRBJ2-3; D may be TRBD1 (5 bases). Trimming removed 1 base at V and 6 bases at J, with 11 bases between. The germline V gene has CDR1 LGHDT and CDR2 YNNKEL (reference sequence). This CDR3 region has 14 residues. The CDR3 sequence: CASSQGAAGDTQYF. The DNA for the CDR3 is TGTGCCAGCAGCCAAGGAGCAGCAGGGGATACGCAGTATTTT.

The sample holds a few counts of this clonotype. This chain uses TRBV5-1 with TRBJ2-7, with D possibly TRBD2 on 7 matching bases. The V gene lost 5 bases and the J gene lost 4 bases, with 13 bases spanning the gap. The germline gives CDR1 SGHRS, CDR2 YFSETQ. The CDR3 length is 13 residues. CDR3 sequence (DNA): TGCGCCAGCAGAGGGGGGGCGGATTACGAGCAGTACTTC. Translating it yields CASRGGADYEQYF.

This rearrangement joins TRBV27 to TRBJ1-5; D not certain. Trimming shortened V by 5 bases and J by 4 bases, and 15 bases separated the two germline ends. Germline CDR1 reads MNHEY; CDR2 reads SMNVEV (reference sequence). There are 15 residues in the CDR3. CDR3: CASSPTPDGNQPQHF. DNA of the CDR3: TGTGCCAGCAGTCCCACACCAGACGGTAATCAGCCCCAGCATTTT.

This clonotype was found a few times. This rearrangement joins TRBV6-1 to TRBJ2-1, with D uncertain. Trimming took 5 bases from V and 4 from J, leaving 9 bases between them. Germline-derived CDR1 and CDR2 are MNHNS and SASEGT. This CDR3 is built from 13 residues. The CDR3 sequence: CASSRAVYNEQFF. In DNA form, the CDR3 reads TGTGCCAGCAGTAGGGCCGTATACAATGAGCAGTTCTTC.

On this clonotype: A much bigger clone sits one base away, suggesting this may be a read error. The chain is built from TRBV6-5 and TRBJ1-1, with a possible D match to TRBD1 (5 bases). V was cut by 1 base and J by 1 base, with 7 bases left in between. The germline V gene encodes CDR1 MNHEY and CDR2 SVGAGI. The CDR3 extends over 14 amino acids. DNA for the CDR3: TGTGCCAGCAGTTACTGGGGGAGGAACACTGAAGCTTTCTTT. Amino acids: CASSYWGRNTEAFF.